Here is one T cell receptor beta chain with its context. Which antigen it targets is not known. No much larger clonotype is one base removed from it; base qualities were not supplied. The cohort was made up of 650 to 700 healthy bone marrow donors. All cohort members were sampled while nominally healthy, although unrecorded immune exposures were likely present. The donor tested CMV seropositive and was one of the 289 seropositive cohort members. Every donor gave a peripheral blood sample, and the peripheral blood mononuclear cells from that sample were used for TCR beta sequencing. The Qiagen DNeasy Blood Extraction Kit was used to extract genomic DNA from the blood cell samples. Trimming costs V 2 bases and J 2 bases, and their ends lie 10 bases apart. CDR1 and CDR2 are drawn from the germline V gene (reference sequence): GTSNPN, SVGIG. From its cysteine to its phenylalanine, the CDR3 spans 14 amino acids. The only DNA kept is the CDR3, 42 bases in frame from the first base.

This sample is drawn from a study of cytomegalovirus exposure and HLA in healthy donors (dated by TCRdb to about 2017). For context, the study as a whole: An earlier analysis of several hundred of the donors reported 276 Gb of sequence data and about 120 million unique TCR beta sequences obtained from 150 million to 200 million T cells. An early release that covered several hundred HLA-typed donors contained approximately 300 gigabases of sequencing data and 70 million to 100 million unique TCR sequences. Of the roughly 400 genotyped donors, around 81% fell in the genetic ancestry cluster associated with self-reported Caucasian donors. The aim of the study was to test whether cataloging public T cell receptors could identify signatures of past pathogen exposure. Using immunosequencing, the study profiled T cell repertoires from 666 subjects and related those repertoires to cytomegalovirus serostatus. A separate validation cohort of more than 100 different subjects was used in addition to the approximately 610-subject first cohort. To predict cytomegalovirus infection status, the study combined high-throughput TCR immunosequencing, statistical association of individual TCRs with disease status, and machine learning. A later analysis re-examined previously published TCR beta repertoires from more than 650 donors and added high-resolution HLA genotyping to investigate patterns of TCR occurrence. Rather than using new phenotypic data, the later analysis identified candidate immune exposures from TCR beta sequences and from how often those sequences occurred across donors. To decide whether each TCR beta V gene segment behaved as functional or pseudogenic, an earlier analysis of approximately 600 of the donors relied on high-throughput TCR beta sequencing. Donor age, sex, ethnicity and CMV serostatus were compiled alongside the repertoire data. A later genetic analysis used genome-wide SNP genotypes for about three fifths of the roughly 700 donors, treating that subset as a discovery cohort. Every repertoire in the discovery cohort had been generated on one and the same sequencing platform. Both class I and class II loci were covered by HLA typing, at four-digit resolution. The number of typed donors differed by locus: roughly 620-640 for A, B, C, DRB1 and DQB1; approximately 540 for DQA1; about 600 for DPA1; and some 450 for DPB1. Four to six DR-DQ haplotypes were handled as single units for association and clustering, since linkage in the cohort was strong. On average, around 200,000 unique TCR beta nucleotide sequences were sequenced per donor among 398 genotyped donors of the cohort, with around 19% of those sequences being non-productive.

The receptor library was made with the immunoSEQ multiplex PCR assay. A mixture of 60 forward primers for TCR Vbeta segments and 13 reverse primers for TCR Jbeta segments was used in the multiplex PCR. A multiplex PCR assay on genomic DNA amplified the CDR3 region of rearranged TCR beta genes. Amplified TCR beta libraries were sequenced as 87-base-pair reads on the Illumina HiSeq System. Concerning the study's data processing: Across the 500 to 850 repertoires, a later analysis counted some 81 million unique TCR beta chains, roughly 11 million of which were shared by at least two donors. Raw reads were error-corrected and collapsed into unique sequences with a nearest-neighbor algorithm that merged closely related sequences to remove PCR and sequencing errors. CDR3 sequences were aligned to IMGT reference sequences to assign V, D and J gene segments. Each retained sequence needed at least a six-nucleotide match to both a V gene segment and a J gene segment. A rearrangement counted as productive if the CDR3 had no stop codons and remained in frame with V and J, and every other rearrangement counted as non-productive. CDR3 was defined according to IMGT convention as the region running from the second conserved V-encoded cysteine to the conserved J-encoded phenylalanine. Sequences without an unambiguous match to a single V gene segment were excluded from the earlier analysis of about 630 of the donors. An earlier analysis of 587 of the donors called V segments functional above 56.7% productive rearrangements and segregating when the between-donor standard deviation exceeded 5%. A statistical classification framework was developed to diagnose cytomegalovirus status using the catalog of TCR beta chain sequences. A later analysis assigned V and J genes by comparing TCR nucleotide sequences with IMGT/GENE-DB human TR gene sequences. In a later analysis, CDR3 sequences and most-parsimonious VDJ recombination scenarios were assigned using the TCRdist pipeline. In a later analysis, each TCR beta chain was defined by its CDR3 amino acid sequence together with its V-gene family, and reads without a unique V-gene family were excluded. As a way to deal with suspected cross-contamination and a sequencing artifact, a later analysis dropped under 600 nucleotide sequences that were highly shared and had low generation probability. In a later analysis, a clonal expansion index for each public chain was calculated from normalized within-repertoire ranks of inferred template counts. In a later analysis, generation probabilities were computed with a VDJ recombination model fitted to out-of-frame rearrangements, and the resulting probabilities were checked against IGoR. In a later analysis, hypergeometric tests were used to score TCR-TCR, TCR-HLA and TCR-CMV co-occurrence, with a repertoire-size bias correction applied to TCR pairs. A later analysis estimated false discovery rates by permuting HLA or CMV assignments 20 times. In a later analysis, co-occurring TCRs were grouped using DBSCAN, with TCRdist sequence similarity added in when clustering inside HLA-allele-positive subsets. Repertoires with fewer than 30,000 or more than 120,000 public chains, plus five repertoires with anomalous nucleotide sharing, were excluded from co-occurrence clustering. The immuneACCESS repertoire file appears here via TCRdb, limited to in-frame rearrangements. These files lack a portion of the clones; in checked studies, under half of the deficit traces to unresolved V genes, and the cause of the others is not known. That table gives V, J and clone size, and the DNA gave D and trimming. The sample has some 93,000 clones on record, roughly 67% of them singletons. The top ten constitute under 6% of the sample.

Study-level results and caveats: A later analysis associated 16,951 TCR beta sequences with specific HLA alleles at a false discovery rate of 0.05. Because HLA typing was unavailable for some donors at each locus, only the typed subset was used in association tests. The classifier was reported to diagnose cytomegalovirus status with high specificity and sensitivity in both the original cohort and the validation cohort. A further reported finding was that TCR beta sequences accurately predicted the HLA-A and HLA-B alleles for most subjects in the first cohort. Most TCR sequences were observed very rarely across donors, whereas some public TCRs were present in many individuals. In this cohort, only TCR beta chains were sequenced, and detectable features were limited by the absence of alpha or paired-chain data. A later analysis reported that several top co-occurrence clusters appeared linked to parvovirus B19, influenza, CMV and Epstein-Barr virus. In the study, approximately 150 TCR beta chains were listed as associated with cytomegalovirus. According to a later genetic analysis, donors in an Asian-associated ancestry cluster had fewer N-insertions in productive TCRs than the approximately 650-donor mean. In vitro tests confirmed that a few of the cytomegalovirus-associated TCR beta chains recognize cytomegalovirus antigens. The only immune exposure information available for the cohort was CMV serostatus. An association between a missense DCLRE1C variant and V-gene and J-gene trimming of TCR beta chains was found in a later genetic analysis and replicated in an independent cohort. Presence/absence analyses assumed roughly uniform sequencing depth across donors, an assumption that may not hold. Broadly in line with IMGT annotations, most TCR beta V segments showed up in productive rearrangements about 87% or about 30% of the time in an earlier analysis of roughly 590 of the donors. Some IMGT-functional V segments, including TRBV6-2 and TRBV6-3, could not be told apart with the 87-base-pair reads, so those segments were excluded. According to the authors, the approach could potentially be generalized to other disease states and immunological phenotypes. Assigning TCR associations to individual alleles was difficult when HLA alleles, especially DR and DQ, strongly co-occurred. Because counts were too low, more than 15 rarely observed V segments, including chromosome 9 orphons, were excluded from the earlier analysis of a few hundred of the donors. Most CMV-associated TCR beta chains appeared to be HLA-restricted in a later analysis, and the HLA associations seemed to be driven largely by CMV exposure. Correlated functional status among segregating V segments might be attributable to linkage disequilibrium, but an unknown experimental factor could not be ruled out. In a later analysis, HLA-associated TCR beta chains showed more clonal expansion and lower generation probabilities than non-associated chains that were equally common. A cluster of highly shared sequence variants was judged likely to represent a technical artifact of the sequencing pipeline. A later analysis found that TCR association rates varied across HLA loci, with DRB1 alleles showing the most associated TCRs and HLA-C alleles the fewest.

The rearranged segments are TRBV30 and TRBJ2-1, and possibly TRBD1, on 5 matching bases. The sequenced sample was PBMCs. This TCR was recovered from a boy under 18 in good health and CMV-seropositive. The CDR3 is CAWSRGYTYNEQFF. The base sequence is TGTGCCTGGAGTAGGGGTTATACCTACAATGAGCAGTTCTTC.